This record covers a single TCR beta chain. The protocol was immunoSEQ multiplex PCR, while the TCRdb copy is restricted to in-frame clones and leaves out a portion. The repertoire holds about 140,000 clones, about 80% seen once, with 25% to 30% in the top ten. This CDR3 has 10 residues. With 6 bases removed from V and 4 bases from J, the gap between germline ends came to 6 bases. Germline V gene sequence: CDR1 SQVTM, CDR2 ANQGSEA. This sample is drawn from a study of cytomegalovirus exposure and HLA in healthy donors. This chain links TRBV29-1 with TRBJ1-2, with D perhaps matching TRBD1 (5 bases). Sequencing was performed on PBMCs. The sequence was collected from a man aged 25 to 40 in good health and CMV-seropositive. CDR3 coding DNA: TGCAGCGTGGGACTCTATGGCTACACCTTC. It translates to CSVGLYGYTF.